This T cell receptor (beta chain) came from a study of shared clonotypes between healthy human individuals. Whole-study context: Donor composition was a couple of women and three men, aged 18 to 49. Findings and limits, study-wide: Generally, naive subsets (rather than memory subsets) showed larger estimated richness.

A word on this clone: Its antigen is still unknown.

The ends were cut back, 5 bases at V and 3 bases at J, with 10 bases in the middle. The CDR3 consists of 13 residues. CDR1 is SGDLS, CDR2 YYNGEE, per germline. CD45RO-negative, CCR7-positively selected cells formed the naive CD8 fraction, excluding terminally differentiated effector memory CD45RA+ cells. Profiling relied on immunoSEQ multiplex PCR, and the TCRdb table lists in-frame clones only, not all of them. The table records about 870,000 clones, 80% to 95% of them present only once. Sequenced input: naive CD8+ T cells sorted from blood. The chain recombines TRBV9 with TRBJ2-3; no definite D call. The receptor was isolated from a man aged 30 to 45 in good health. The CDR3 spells CASSIEATDTQYF. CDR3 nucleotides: TGTGCCAGCAGTATAGAAGCAACAGATACGCAGTATTTT.